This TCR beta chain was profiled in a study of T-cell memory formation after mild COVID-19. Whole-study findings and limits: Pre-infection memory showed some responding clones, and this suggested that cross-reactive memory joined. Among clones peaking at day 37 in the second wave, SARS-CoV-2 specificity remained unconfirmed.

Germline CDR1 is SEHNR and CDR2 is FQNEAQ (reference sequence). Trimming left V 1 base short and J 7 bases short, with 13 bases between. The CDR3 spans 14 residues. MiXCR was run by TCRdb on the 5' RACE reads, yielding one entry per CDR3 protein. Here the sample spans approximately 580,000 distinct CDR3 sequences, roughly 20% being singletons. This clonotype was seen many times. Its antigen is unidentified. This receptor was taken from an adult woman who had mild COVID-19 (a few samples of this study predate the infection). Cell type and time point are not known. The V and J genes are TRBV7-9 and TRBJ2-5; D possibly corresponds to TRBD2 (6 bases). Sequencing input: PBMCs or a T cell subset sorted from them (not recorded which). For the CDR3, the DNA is TGTGCCAGCAGCTTAGGACTAGGAGGTTCGACCCAGTACTTC. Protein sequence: CASSLGLGGSTQYF.